The TCR beta chain described here comes from a study of cytomegalovirus exposure and HLA in healthy donors. To note about this clone: Its antigen remains unidentified.

Study results and caveats: In the 95 to 150 validation repertoires, roughly 94% of cluster scores exceeded 0, per a later analysis.

Sequencing used immunoSEQ multiplex PCR; TCRdb keeps in-frame clones, though not all of them. The table has approximately 160,000 clones, roughly 80% seen once. There are 16 residues in the CDR3. The germline CDR1 and CDR2 sequences are LNHDA and SQIVND (reference sequence). Trimming cost V 7 bases and J 2 bases; bases outside gene matches: 7. The clonotype was recovered from a man aged 25 to 40 in good health and CMV-seropositive. The V gene is TRBV19, the J gene TRBJ2-6, with TRBD1 matching over 8 bases. Sequenced input: PBMCs. This CDR3 is CASTDRGLPGANVLTF. The CDR3 nucleotides read TGTGCCAGTACCGACAGGGGTTTACCTGGGGCCAACGTCCTGACTTTC.